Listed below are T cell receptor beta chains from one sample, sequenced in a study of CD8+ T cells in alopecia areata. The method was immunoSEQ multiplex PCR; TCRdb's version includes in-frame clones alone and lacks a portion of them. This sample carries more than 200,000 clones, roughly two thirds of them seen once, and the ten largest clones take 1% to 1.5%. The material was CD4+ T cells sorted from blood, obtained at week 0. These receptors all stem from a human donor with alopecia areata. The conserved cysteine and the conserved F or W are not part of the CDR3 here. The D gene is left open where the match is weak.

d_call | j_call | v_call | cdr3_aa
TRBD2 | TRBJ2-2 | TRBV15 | ATSKLGLAVTGELF
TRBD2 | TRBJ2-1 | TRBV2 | ASSESRRGGSYNEQF
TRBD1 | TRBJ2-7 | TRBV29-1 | SVQSGQGISYEQY
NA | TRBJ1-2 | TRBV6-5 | ASSKANYGYT
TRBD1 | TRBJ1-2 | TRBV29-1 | SVEGQGWNGYT
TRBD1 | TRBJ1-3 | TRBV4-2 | ASSQLASDRVAGNTIY
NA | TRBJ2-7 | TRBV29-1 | SVDREQY
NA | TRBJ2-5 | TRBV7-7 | ASSPGRRSWTQY
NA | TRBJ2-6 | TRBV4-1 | ASSQTGPHSGANVLT
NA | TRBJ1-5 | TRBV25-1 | ASSGRGVSNQPQH
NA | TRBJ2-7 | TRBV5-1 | ASGDGSSYEQY
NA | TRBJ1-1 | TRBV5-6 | ASSLFVVNTEAF
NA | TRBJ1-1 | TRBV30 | AWDGQLNTEAF
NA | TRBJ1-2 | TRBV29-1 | SAEGGYGYT
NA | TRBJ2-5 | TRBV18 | ASSPTGEGTQY
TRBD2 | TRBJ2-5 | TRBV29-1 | SVLGTRETQY
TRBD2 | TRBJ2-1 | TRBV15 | ATSRSGGRYNEQF
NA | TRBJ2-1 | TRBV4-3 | ASSQDTRGHNEQF